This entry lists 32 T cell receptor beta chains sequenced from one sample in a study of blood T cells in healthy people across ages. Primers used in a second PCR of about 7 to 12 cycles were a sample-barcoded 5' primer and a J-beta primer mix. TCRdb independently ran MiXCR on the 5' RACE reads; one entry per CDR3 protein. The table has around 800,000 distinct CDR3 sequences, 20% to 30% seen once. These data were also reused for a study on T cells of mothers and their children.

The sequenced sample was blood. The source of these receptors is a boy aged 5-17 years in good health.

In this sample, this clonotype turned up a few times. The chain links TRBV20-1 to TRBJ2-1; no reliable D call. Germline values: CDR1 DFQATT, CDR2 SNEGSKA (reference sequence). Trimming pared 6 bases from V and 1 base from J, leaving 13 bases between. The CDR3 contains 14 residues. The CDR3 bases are TGCAGTGCCCCCGGGTCCTATTCCTACAATGAGCAGTTCTTC. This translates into CSAPGSYSYNEQFF.

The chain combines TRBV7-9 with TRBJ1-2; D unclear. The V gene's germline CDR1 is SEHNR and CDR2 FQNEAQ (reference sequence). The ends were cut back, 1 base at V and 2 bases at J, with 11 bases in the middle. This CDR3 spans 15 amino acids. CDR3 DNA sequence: TGTGCCAGCAGCTTAGTAGTCTACTCGAACTATGGCTACACCTTC. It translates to CASSLVVYSNYGYTF.

Written as DNA, the CDR3 is TGCGCCAGCACTCGACAGGGTAGAGATGTGACCGGGGAGCTGTTTTTT. Encoded protein: CASTRQGRDVTGELFF. V is TRBV5-1 and J is TRBJ2-2; 7 nucleotides agree with TRBD1. Trimming removed 6 bases from V and 5 bases from J; junction bases left unmatched: 13. Germline lookup yields CDR1 SGHRS and CDR2 YFSETQ. CDR3 length: 16 residues.

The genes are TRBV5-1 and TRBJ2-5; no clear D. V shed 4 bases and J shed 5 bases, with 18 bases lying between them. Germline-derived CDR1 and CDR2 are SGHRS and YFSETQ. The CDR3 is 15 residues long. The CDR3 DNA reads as TGCGCCAGCAGCCGTGAAGGGCTAGATTCGGAGACCCAGTACTTC. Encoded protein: CASSREGLDSETQYF.

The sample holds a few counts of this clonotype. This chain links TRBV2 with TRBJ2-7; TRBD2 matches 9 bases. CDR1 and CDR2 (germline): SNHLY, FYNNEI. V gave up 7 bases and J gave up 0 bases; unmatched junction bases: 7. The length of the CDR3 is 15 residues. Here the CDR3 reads CASKASGVFSYEQYF. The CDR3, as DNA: TGTGCCAGCAAGGCTAGCGGGGTTTTCTCCTACGAGCAGTACTTC.

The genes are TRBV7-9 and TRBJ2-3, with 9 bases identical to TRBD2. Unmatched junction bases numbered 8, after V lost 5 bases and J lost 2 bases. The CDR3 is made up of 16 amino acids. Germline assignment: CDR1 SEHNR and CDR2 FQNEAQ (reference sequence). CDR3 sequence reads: CASSPRAGGPTDTQYF. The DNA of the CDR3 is TGTGCCAGCAGCCCACGAGCGGGGGGCCCCACAGATACGCAGTATTTT.

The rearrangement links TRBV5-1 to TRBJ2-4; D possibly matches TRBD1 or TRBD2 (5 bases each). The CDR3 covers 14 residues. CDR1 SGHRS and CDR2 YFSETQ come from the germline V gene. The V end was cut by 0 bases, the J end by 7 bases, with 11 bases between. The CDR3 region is CASSLAGPGNIQYF. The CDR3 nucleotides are TGCGCCAGCAGCTTGGCAGGGCCGGGGAACATTCAGTACTTC.

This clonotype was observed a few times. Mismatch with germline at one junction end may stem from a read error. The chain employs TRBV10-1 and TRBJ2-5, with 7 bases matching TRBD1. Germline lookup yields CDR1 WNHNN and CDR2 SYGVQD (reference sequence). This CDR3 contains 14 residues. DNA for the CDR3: TGCGCCAGCAGCCAGACAGGGTCTCAAGAGACCCAATACTTC. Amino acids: CASSQTGSQETQYF.

The CDR3 DNA reads TGTGCCAGCAGCCGAATTCCGGGACTAGCGGGAGAAGAGACCCAGTACTTC. Protein product: CASSRIPGLAGEETQYF. The chain carries TRBV3-1 and TRBJ2-5; 14 nucleotides line up with TRBD2. Germline trimming cut 4 bases from V and 3 bases from J; bases unmatched to any gene: 7. Germline-derived CDR1 and CDR2 are LGHDT and YNNKEL (reference sequence). This CDR3 is built from 17 residues.

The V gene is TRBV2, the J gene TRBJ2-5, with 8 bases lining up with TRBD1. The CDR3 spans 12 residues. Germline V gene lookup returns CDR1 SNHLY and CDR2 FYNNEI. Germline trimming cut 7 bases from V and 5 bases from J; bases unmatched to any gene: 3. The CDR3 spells CASKGQGETQYF. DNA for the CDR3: TGTGCCAGCAAAGGACAGGGCGAGACCCAGTACTTC.

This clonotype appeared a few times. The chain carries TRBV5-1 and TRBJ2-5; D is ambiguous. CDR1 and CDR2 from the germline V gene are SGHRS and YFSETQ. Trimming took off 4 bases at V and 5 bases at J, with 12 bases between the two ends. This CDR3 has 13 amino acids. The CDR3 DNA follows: TGCGCCAGCAGCGTGGACCTTTCTGAGACCCAGTACTTC. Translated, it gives CASSVDLSETQYF.

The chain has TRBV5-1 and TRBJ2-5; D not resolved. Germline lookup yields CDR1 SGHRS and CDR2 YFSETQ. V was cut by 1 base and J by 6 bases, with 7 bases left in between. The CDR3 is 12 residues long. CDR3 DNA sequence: TGCGCCAGCAGCTTGCGAGGCAAGACCCAGTACTTC. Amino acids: CASSLRGKTQYF. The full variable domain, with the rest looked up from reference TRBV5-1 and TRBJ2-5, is KAGVTQTPRYLIKTRGQQVTLSCSPISGHRSVSWYQQTPGQGLQFLFEYFSETQRNKGNFPGRFSGRQFSNSRSEMNVSTLELGDSALYLCASSLRGKTQYFGPGTRLLVL.

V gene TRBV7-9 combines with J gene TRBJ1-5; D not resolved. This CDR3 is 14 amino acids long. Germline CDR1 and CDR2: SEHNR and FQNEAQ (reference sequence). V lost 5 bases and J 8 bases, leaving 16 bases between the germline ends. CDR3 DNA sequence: TGTGCCAGCAGCGGGCCGGTCCCGAAGGAGCCCCAGCATTTT. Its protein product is CASSGPVPKEPQHF.

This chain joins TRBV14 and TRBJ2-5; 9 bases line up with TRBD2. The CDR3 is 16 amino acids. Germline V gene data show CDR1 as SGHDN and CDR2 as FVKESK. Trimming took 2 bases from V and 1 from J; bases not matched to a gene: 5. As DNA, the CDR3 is TGTGCCAGCAGCCAACGGCGCGGGGGGGCCCAAGAGACCCAGTACTTC. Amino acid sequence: CASSQRRGGAQETQYF. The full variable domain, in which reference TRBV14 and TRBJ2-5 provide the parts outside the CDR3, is EAGVTQFPSHSVIEKGQTVTLRCDPISGHDNLYWYRRVMGKEIKFLLHFVKESKQDESGMPNNRFLAERTGGTYSTLKVQPAELEDSGVYFCASSQRRGGAQETQYFGPGTRLLVL.

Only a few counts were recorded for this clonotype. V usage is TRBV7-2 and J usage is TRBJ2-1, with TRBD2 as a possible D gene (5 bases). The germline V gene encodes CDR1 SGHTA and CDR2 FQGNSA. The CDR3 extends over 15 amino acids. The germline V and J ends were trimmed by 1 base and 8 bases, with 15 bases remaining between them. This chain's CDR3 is CASSLEGVYGDEQFF. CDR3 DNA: TGTGCCAGCAGCTTAGAGGGCGTCTACGGGGATGAGCAGTTCTTC.

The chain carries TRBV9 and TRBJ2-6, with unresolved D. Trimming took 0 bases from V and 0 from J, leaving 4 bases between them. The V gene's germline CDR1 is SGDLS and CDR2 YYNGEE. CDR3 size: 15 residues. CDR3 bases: TGTGCCAGCAGCGTAGCCAACTCTGGGGCCAACGTCCTGACTTTC. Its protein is CASSVANSGANVLTF. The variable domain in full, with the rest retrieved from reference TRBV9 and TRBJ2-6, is DSGVTQTPKHLITATGQRVTLRCSPRSGDLSVYWYQQSLDQGLQFLIQYYNGEERAKGNILERFSAQQFPDLHSELNLSSLELGDSALYFCASSVANSGANVLTFGAGSRLTVL.

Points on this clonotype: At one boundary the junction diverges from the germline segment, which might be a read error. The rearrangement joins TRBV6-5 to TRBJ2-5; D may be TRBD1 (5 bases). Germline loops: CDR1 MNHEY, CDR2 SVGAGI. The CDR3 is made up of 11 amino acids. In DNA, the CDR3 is TGTGCCAGCAGAGAGTGGAACAGGATTTTCTTC. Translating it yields CASREWNRIFF.

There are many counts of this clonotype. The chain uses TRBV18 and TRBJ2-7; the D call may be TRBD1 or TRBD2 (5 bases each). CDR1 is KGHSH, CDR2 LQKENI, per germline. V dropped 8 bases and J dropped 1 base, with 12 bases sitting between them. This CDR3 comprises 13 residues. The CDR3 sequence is CASSPGRSYEQYF. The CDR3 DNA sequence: TGTGCCAGCAGCCCGGGACGGTCCTACGAGCAGTACTTC.

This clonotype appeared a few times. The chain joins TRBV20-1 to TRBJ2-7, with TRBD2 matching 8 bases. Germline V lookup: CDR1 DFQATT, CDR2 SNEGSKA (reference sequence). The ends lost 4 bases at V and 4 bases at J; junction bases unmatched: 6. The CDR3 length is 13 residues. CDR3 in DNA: TGCAGTGCTAAGGACGGGGGGGAATACGAGCAGTACTTC. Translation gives CSAKDGGEYEQYF.

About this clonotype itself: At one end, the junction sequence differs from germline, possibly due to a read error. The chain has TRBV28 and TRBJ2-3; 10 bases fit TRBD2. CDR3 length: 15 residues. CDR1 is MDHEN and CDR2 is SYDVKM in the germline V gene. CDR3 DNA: TGTGCCAGCAGCATAACTAGCGGGGCCACAGATACACAGTATTTT. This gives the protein CASSITSGATDTQYF.

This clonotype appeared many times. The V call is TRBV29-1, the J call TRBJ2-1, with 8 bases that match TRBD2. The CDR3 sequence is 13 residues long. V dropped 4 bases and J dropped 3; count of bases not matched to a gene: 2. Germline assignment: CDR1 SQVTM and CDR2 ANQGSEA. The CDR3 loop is CSVVTSGYNEQFF. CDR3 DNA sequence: TGCAGCGTTGTTACTAGCGGCTACAATGAGCAGTTCTTC.

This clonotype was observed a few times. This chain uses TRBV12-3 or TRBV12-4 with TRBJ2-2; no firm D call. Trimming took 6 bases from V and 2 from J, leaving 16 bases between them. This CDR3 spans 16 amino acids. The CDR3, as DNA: TGTGCCAGCAGCGCCACTGGGGTCATCAACACCGGGGAGCTGTTTTTT. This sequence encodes CASSATGVINTGELFF.

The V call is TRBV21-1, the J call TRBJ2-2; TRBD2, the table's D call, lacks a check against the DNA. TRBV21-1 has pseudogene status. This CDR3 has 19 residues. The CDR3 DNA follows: TGTGCCAGCAGCAAAGATCGGACTAGCGGGGGGCCATACACCGGGGAGCTGTTTTTT. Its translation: CASSKDRTSGGPYTGELFF.

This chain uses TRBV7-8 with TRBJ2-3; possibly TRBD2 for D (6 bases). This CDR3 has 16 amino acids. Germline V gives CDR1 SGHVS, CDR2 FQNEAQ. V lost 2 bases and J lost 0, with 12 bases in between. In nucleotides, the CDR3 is TGTGCCAGCAGCTTAACCCTAGCGTCTAGCACAGATACGCAGTATTTT. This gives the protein CASSLTLASSTDTQYF.

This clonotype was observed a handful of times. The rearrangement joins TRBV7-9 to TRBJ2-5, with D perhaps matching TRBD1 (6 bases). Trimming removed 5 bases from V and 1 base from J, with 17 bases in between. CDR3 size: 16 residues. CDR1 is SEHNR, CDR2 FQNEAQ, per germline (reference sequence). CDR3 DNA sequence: TGTGCCAGCAGCGTCACAGGGTTGAATCGCCAAGAGACCCAGTACTTC. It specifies CASSVTGLNRQETQYF.

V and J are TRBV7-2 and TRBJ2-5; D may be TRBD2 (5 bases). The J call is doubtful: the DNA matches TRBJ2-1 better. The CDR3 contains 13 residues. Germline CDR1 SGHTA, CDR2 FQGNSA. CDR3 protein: CASSPRGGREQFF. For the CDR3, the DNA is TGTGCCAGCAGCCCAAGAGGTGGGAGAGAGCAGTTCTTC.

The CDR3 nucleotides are TGCAGCGTTGAAGGTGGACAGGGGGACTCCTACGAGCAGTACTTC. As protein: CSVEGGQGDSYEQYF. This rearrangement joins TRBV29-1 to TRBJ2-7; 10 bases agree with TRBD1. The V and J ends lost 1 base and 0 bases, in that order; junction bases with no gene match: 3. CDR1 is SQVTM and CDR2 is ANQGSEA in the germline V gene. CDR3 size: 15 residues.

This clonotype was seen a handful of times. CDR3 coding DNA: TGCGCCAGCAGCTTGGATGGGGGAGAGGAAGAGACCCAGTACTTC. It is translated as CASSLDGGEEETQYF. This chain joins TRBV5-1 and TRBJ2-5; D may be TRBD1 or TRBD2 (5 bases each). The germline CDR1 and CDR2 sequences are SGHRS and YFSETQ. V lost 0 bases and J lost 3, with 12 bases in between. CDR3 length: 15 amino acids.

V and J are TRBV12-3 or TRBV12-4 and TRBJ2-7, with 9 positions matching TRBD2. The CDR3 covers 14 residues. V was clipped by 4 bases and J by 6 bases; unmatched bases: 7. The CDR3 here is CASSSQRGAGEQYF. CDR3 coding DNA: TGTGCCAGCAGTTCCCAGCGGGGGGCGGGCGAGCAGTACTTC.

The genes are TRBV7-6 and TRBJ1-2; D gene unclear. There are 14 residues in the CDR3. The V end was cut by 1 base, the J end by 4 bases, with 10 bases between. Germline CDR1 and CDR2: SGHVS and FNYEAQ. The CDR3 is CASSLDTRLYGYTF. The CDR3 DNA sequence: TGTGCCAGCAGCTTAGATACCAGGCTCTATGGCTACACCTTC.

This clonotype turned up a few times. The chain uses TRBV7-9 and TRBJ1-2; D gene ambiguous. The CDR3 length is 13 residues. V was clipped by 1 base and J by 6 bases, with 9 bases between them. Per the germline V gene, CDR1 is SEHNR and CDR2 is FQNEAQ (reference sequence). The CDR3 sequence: CASSLGTAHGYTF. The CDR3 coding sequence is TGTGCCAGCAGCTTAGGGACGGCCCATGGCTACACCTTC.

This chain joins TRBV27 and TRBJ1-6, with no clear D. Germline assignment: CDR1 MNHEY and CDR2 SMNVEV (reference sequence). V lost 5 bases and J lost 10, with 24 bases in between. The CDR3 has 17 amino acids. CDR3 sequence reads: CASSQPFRGTGNSPLHF. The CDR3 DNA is TGTGCCAGCAGTCAACCTTTTCGGGGTACGGGAAACTCACCCCTCCACTTT.